This TCR beta chain was identified in a study of blood T cell repertoires in COVID-19 (dated by TCRdb to about 2020). About the investigation overall: Collaborator samples came from the United States, Italy and Spain and covered acute and convalescent phases of COVID-19. The prospective study material was composed of cDNA or gDNA derived from T cells, B-cell-depleted T cells, or PBMCs. Subjects who had been exposed to COVID-19, were actively infected with it, or had recovered from it provided the deeply sampled blood TCRbeta repertoires that made up the dataset. The repertoires were released in a freely available public database intended as a resource for research on the immune response to SARS-CoV-2. Samples were obtained from the ongoing ImmuneRACE study (first 160 participants) and from 1,000 to 1,500 subjects provided by 6 global collaborators. The sample metadata nearly always contained a de-identified subject ID, COVID-19 status, age in years and sex. Where available, HLA class I and class II types were taken from metadata supplied by the sample provider and were not determined by assay-based typing.

About this clone: The clone's antigen remains unknown. Base qualities are not at hand, and no much larger clone is one base apart.

Findings and caveats that apply to the study as a whole: Clinical and demographic metadata were provided uncurated, with the amount varying by source and participant.

Reading from cysteine to phenylalanine, the CDR3 counts 15 amino acids. The retained sequence is limited to the CDR3, 45 bases, with the frame set at the first base. V is cut by 2 bases and J by 0 bases, and the space between the germline ends is 12 bases. CDR1 and CDR2 were assigned from the germline V gene as SGHRS and YFSETQ. TCRbeta CDR3 regions were amplified from genomic DNA by means of the immunoSEQ Assay, a bias-controlled multiplex PCR. In the source study's methods: Within the assay, amplification of reference gene primers was used to estimate how many nucleated cells each sample contained. Sequence reads were collapsed and filtered to measure the absolute abundance of every unique TCRbeta CDR3 rearrangement. Productive Simpson clonality was computed per sample as the square root of Simpson's diversity index over productive rearrangements. TCRdb re-hosts the immuneACCESS table, in-frame sequences only. Its copies lack some clones; in the studies checked, an unresolved V gene accounts for under half of them, and the cause for the rest is not known. D and trimming were read from the DNA, whereas the V and J calls and clone size are those reported in that table. The sample includes about 250,000 clones, with about 80% observed a single time. Together, the top ten hold about 10% of the sample.

The collaborating institutions used their own protocols to collect whole blood in K2EDTA tubes. Collaborator samples were shipped for TCRbeta analysis as frozen whole blood, isolated PBMCs, or DNA extracted from either sample type. This receptor was identified in a man older than 75 with acute or convalescent COVID-19. The chain is encoded by TRBV5-1 joined to TRBJ2-7, with an unclear D gene assignment. Specimen: peripheral blood. The CDR3 sequence is CASSFGRSSSYEQYF. The base sequence is TGCGCCAGCAGCTTCGGCAGGTCTTCCTCCTACGAGCAGTACTTC.